These T cell receptor beta chains were read from a single sample in a study of blood T cell repertoires in COVID-19. TCRdb's table, derived via immunoSEQ multiplex PCR, lists solely in-frame clones and lacks some. Of over 70,000 clones listed, roughly 80% are singletons. Sequencing input: peripheral blood. These receptors were collected from a human donor in a cohort sampled during active COVID-19. The CDR3 runs from the conserved cysteine through the conserved F or W. Each record gives: V gene, clone size, J gene, D gene, CDR3 DNA, CDR3 protein. A D gene is named only where the DNA matches it firmly. Part of the rows lack a size; the others show once, few, many or a class for expanded clones.

V: TRBV2
size: NA
J: TRBJ2-7
D: TRBD1
DNA: TGTGCCAGCAGCGGAAGGGACAGATACTCCTACGAGCAGTACTTC
CDR3: CASSGRDRYSYEQYF

V: TRBV20-1
size: few
J: TRBJ2-7
D: TRBD1
DNA: TGCAGTGCTAGTAACAGGGGATGGGAGCAGTACTTC
CDR3: CSASNRGWEQYF

V: TRBV7-6
size: NA
J: TRBJ1-2
D: TRBD1
DNA: TGTGCCAGCAGCTTTACCGGGACAGGGAACTATGGCTACACCTTC
CDR3: CASSFTGTGNYGYTF

V: TRBV7-3
size: NA
J: TRBJ2-2
D: NA
DNA: TGTGCCAGCAGCCCGGGTGGGGCAGGCTCCGGGGAGCTGTTTTTT
CDR3: CASSPGGAGSGELFF

V: TRBV3-1/TRBV3-2
size: NA
J: TRBJ2-7
D: NA
DNA: TGTGCCAGCAGCCAAACAGAAAGGGGGGAGCAGTACTTC
CDR3: CASSQTERGEQYF

V: TRBV29-1
size: NA
J: TRBJ2-1
D: NA
DNA: TGCAGCGCCCAGGCTTGGGGCCGGGGGAATGAGCAGTTCTTC
CDR3: CSAQAWGRGNEQFF

V: TRBV27
size: NA
J: TRBJ2-5
D: TRBD2
DNA: TGTGCCAGCAGTCCCAAAGGCCCAGGGAGGGGGACCCAGTACTTC
CDR3: CASSPKGPGRGTQYF

V: TRBV28
size: once
J: TRBJ1-4
D: NA
DNA: TGTGCCAGCAGTTTAGGTACAGGTGGGGAAAGGGGCGAAAAACTGTTTTTT
CDR3: CASSLGTGGERGEKLFF

V: TRBV7-2
size: few
J: TRBJ1-2
D: NA
DNA: TGTGCCAGCAGCTTAGGGGGGGGAACCGGCTACACCTTC
CDR3: CASSLGGGTGYTF

V: TRBV29-1
size: NA
J: TRBJ2-1
D: NA
DNA: TGCAGCGTTGGTTGGGAGAGCTCCTACAATGAGCAGTTCTTC
CDR3: CSVGWESSYNEQFF

V: TRBV7-2
size: NA
J: TRBJ2-7
D: TRBD2
DNA: TGTGCCAGCAGCGCCGAGCTAGCGGGGGCGCAGTACTTC
CDR3: CASSAELAGAQYF

V: TRBV6-5
size: many
J: TRBJ2-7
D: TRBD1
DNA: TGTGCCAGCAGTTTGACCGGGACAGTCCCCGAGCAGTACTTC
CDR3: CASSLTGTVPEQYF

V: TRBV12-3/TRBV12-4
size: NA
J: TRBJ2-5
D: NA
DNA: TGTGCCAGCGGCATAGCGGCAAAAGCGGGCCAGTACTTC
CDR3: CASGIAAKAGQYF

V: TRBV28
size: NA
J: TRBJ1-3
D: NA
DNA: TGTGCCAGCAGTTCCCTAGACAGGCAGGGAAACACCATATATTTT
CDR3: CASSSLDRQGNTIYF

V: TRBV6-1
size: NA
J: TRBJ1-5
D: TRBD1
DNA: TGTGCCAGCAGTGAAAATAGGGGGCGGAAGCCCCAGCATTTT
CDR3: CASSENRGRKPQHF

V: TRBV18
size: NA
J: TRBJ2-3
D: TRBD1
DNA: TGTGCCAGCTCAACTACAGGGGTGGAGACCCAATTAGTTACAGATACGCAGTATTTT
CDR3: CASSTTGVETQLVTDTQYF

V: TRBV4-3
size: NA
J: TRBJ2-1
D: TRBD2
DNA: TGCGCCAGCAGCCGTACGGCGGGAGGTAGGGGCGATGAGCAGTTCTTC
CDR3: CASSRTAGGRGDEQFF

V: TRBV18
size: NA
J: TRBJ1-1
D: NA
DNA: TGTGCCAGCTCACCACCCAGTAAGAACACTGAAGCTTTCTTT
CDR3: CASSPPSKNTEAFF

V: TRBV3-1/TRBV3-2
size: NA
J: TRBJ2-5
D: NA
DNA: TGTGCCAGCAGCCAAGAGGGGGCCTGGGCCCAAGAGACCCAGTACTTC
CDR3: CASSQEGAWAQETQYF

V: TRBV19
size: NA
J: TRBJ2-3
D: TRBD2
DNA: TGTGCCAGTAGTATAGTTGCGGGAGGCACAGATACGCAGTATTTT
CDR3: CASSIVAGGTDTQYF

V: TRBV5-1
size: many
J: TRBJ1-6
D: TRBD1
DNA: TGCGCCAGCAGCCCCAAGACAGGGGGGCAGGTAGCCCTCCACTTT
CDR3: CASSPKTGGQVALHF

V: TRBV19
size: NA
J: TRBJ2-1
D: TRBD1
DNA: TGTGCCAGCCGGGACAGGGAACGGGGTGAGCAGTTCTTC
CDR3: CASRDRERGEQFF

V: TRBV7-2
size: NA
J: TRBJ1-2
D: TRBD1
DNA: TGTGCCAGCAGCCCCGACCCCGGGACAGCATATGGCTACACCTTC
CDR3: CASSPDPGTAYGYTF

V: TRBV10-3
size: NA
J: TRBJ2-3
D: TRBD2
DNA: TGTGCCATCAGTAACGTAAGTGGGACTAGAAGCGGTACAGATACGCAGTATTTT
CDR3: CAISNVSGTRSGTDTQYF

V: TRBV30
size: NA
J: TRBJ2-5
D: TRBD2
DNA: TGTGCCTGGAGTCTCCTAGCGGGAGGAGAGACCCAGTACTTC
CDR3: CAWSLLAGGETQYF

V: TRBV7-2
size: NA
J: TRBJ2-3
D: NA
DNA: TGTGCCAGCAGCTTTCTAGATACGCAGTATTTT
CDR3: CASSFLDTQYF

V: TRBV6-1
size: NA
J: TRBJ1-4
D: NA
DNA: TGTGCCAGCAGTGATACGGGAGGTCGAGGTGAAAAACTGTTTTTT
CDR3: CASSDTGGRGEKLFF

V: TRBV4-1
size: NA
J: TRBJ2-7
D: TRBD2
DNA: TGCGCCAGCAGCCCCCTAGGAGCGGGACTAAGCTCCTACGAGCAGTACTTC
CDR3: CASSPLGAGLSSYEQYF

V: TRBV5-6
size: NA
J: TRBJ2-2
D: NA
DNA: TGTGCCAGCAGCTTGGTCTCGGGGGAGTTAACCGGGGAGCTGTTTTTT
CDR3: CASSLVSGELTGELFF

V: TRBV29-1
size: once
J: TRBJ2-7
D: NA
DNA: TGCAGCGTCCGGGACATTACCTACGAGCAGTACTTC
CDR3: CSVRDITYEQYF

V: TRBV28
size: NA
J: TRBJ1-1
D: TRBD1
DNA: TGTGCCAGCAGGACAGGGGGCAACTTGGGCACTGAAGCTTTCTTT
CDR3: CASRTGGNLGTEAFF

V: TRBV7-9
size: NA
J: TRBJ2-7
D: TRBD1
DNA: TGTGCCAGCAGCCGCCCGGGACAGGGGATTGACGAGCAGTACTTC
CDR3: CASSRPGQGIDEQYF

V: TRBV10-3
size: once
J: TRBJ2-7
D: NA
DNA: TGTGCCATCAGTGAAAGTAGGGGCCTACGAAGTTACGAGCAGTACTTC
CDR3: CAISESRGLRSYEQYF

V: TRBV11-2
size: NA
J: TRBJ2-7
D: NA
DNA: TGTGCCAGCAGCTTAGGCGGGCTTACCTACGAGCAGTACTTC
CDR3: CASSLGGLTYEQYF

V: TRBV6-5
size: few
J: TRBJ2-1
D: NA
DNA: TGTGCCAGTCGGGTGCTATGGCATGAGCAGTTCTTC
CDR3: CASRVLWHEQFF

V: TRBV21-1
size: few
J: TRBJ2-3
D: NA
DNA: TGTGCCAGCAGCAAAGGGTTGGGACTGGGAAGGGATACGCAGTATTTT
CDR3: CASSKGLGLGRDTQYF

V: TRBV9
size: once
J: TRBJ2-5
D: NA
DNA: TGTGCCAGCAGCGTAGGAACAGGGTCGTTATTAGAGACCCAGTACTTC
CDR3: CASSVGTGSLLETQYF